This TCR beta chain was documented in a study of technical replicates of blood from a handful of donors. The repertoire was sequenced with immunoSEQ multiplex PCR; TCRdb's copy has only in-frame clones and lacks some. The sample contains tens of thousands of clones, approximately 98% of which appear only once. Germline assignment: CDR1 SGHAT and CDR2 FQNNGV. J gave up 7 bases and V 5 bases, and 5 bases lay outside the gene matches. The CDR3 is made up of 14 amino acids. This TCR derives from a human donor in good health. Sequenced sample: T cells isolated from PBMCs. V usage is TRBV11-2 and J usage is TRBJ2-1; 10 positions agree with TRBD2. The CDR3 DNA follows: TGTGCCAGCAGCCCTAGCGGGAGAGGGAATGAGCAGTTCTTC. Residues: CASSPSGRGNEQFF.